A single T cell receptor beta chain is shown here with its context. The source of the sample is a study of identical twins. TCRdb itself ran the 5' RACE reads through MiXCR, one entry per CDR3 protein. The sample records roughly 700,000 distinct CDR3 sequences, about 9.4% being singletons. Trimming at V came to 3 bases and at J to 7 bases, leaving 6 bases not matched to a gene. The CDR3 totals 14 residues. CDR1 MGHRA and CDR2 YSYEKL come from the germline V gene. A further study also used this sample, focusing on yellow fever vaccine responses in identical twins.

Specimen: PBMCs. The chain carries TRBV4-1 and TRBJ2-7; 10 positions agree with TRBD2. The origin of this receptor is a woman between 18 and 30 years old in good health. The CDR3 here is CASSHVLAGDEQYF. The CDR3 nucleotides read TGCGCCAGCAGCCACGTCCTAGCGGGAGATGAGCAGTACTTC.